These T cell receptor beta chains were read from a single sample in a study of blood T cell repertoires in COVID-19. The method was immunoSEQ multiplex PCR; TCRdb's version includes in-frame clones alone and lacks a portion of them. The table records 150,000 to 250,000 clones, 70% to 85% of them present only once. Sequenced sample: peripheral blood. Receptor source: a human donor with acute or convalescent COVID-19. The donor label of this sample is uncertain. The CDR3 runs from the conserved cysteine through the conserved F or W. The D gene is left open where the match is weak. Where a row states a size, it is once, few, many or the class of an expanded clone; other rows omit it.

.	TRBV6-5	TRBJ1-5	.	TGTGCCAGCAGTTACGACGGAGGACAGCCCCAGCATTTT	CASSYDGGQPQHF
.	TRBV21-1	TRBJ1-5	.	TGTGCCAGCAGCAAAGAGGGACAGGGGGCGGGGGAGCCCCAGCATTTT	CASSKEGQGAGEPQHF
.	TRBV5-1	TRBJ1-6	TRBD1	TGCGCCAGCAGCGCGGCCCAGGGGGCGTCCAGTTCACCCCTCCACTTT	CASSAAQGASSSPLHF
.	TRBV11-2	TRBJ2-7	TRBD2	TGTGCCAGCATCTATGGACTAGCGGGGATCTACGAGCAGTACTTC	CASIYGLAGIYEQYF
.	TRBV7-9	TRBJ2-7	TRBD1	TGTGCCAGCAGCTTACAGGGGGTACCACCCTACGAGCAGTACTTC	CASSLQGVPPYEQYF
.	TRBV27	TRBJ2-3	TRBD1	TGTGCCAGCAGTCCAGGGGGCTCGATTGATACGCAGTATTTT	CASSPGGSIDTQYF
.	TRBV6-2/TRBV6-3	TRBJ1-1	.	TGTGCCAGCAGTTACTCGACAGTGCCGAACACTGAAGCTTTCTTT	CASSYSTVPNTEAFF
.	TRBV28	TRBJ1-1	TRBD1	TGTGCCAGCAGAGAACAGGGGAGAGGGAACACTGAAGCTTTCTTT	CASREQGRGNTEAFF
.	TRBV11-3	TRBJ2-1	TRBD1	TGTGCCAGCAGCTCTTACCGGGACAGGGCTGAGCAGTTCTTC	CASSSYRDRAEQFF
.	TRBV2	TRBJ1-5	.	TGTGCCAGCAGTCGGGACATTAGCAATCAGCCCCAGCATTTT	CASSRDISNQPQHF
.	TRBV29-1	TRBJ2-7	TRBD2	TGCAGCGTTGATTCTCCTAGCGGGAGAGTTGGCGAGCAGTACTTC	CSVDSPSGRVGEQYF
.	TRBV10-2	TRBJ2-4	TRBD2	TGCGCCAGCACGGGGGGGACTAGCGGTTTGGGAGCCAAAAACATTCAGTACTTC	CASTGGTSGLGAKNIQYF
.	TRBV7-2	TRBJ2-2	TRBD1	TGTGCCAGCAGCGCCCGACAGGGTTCCACCGGGGAGCTGTTTTTT	CASSARQGSTGELFF
.	TRBV14	TRBJ1-1	.	TGTGCCAGCAGTCCTAATCCGGGGGGCACTGAAGCTTTCTTT	CASSPNPGGTEAFF
.	TRBV10-3	TRBJ2-2	TRBD1	TGTGCCATCAGTGAAGGCAGGGGGCAGGGCGGGGAGCTGTTTTTT	CAISEGRGQGGELFF
.	TRBV5-1	TRBJ1-2	.	TGCGCCAGCAGCCTATCCACAGGGTTGGGTGGCTATGGCTACACCTTC	CASSLSTGLGGYGYTF
few	TRBV3-1/TRBV3-2	TRBJ1-1	.	TGTGCCAGCAGCCAAACAAACCTAGACCCGCGGAGAACTGAAGCTTTCTTT	CASSQTNLDPRRTEAFF
once	TRBV3-1/TRBV3-2	TRBJ2-7	TRBD2	TGTGCCAGCAGCCTGGGACTAGCGGGAGGGTACGAGCAGTACTTC	CASSLGLAGGYEQYF
.	TRBV3-1/TRBV3-2	TRBJ2-5	TRBD2	TGTGCCAGCAGCACACCAGCGGGGGGGCGAGAGACCCAGTACTTC	CASSTPAGGRETQYF
.	TRBV5-4	TRBJ2-2	TRBD2	TGTGCCAGCAGCCCCCGGGTAGCGGGGAACACCGGGGAGCTGTTTTTT	CASSPRVAGNTGELFF
.	TRBV19	TRBJ1-2	.	TGTGCCAGTAGTACTGACACCTACTACTATGGCTACACCTTC	CASSTDTYYYGYTF
.	TRBV4-2	TRBJ2-1	TRBD2	TGTGCCAGCAGCCAAGATCTTAGCGGGAGTGGAGTAAATGAGCAGTTCTTC	CASSQDLSGSGVNEQFF
.	TRBV19	TRBJ2-3	.	TGTGCCAGTAGTATAGTGACATCGACGCAGTATTTT	CASSIVTSTQYF
.	TRBV6-4	TRBJ2-2	TRBD2	TGTGCCAGCAGTGCTAGCGGGAGGGCCAACACCGGGGAGCTGTTTTTT	CASSASGRANTGELFF
.	TRBV7-3	TRBJ1-6	.	TGTGCCAGCAGCTTATACGGAGGCTCCTATAATTCACCCCTCCACTTT	CASSLYGGSYNSPLHF
.	TRBV18	TRBJ2-3	.	TGTGCCAGCTCACCGGGGAGAACAGATACGCAGTATTTT	CASSPGRTDTQYF
.	TRBV11-2	TRBJ2-7	TRBD1	TGTGCCAGCAGCTTATCGGGGCAGGGGGCTTTCTACGAGCAGTACTTC	CASSLSGQGAFYEQYF
many	TRBV6-5	TRBJ2-7	.	TGTGCCAGCAGTTACCCGGGACACCCTTACGAGCAGTACTTC	CASSYPGHPYEQYF
.	TRBV18	TRBJ1-3	.	TGTGCCAGCTCACCCGACAGTAACTCTGGAAACACCATATATTTT	CASSPDSNSGNTIYF
.	TRBV5-3	TRBJ1-4	.	TGTGCCAGAAGCGCGGACAGTCTCCCGGGAAATGAAAAACTGTTTTTT	CARSADSLPGNEKLFF
.	TRBV18	TRBJ2-1	.	TGTGCCAGCTCACCGGCAGGCGCATCTGGCTCCTACAATGAGCAGTTCTTC	CASSPAGASGSYNEQFF
once	TRBV27	TRBJ2-1	.	TGTGCCAGCAGTTTCGGCCTTCCCGGGGATGAGCAGTTCTTC	CASSFGLPGDEQFF
.	TRBV2	TRBJ1-2	.	TGTGCCAGCAGTGAGGGCAGTAACTATGGCTACACCTTC	CASSEGSNYGYTF
.	TRBV10-2	TRBJ2-3	TRBD2	TGCGCCAGCAGTGAGTCGGGTCAGGGACTAGCGTCCACAGATACGCAGTATTTT	CASSESGQGLASTDTQYF
.	TRBV6-6	TRBJ2-3	.	TGTGCCAGCAGTTACTCGAGAGTCACAGATACGCAGTATTTT	CASSYSRVTDTQYF
once	TRBV11-2	TRBJ2-7	TRBD1	TGTGCCAGCAGCTTAGCCCATGGGACAGCGGCCTACGAGCAGTACTTC	CASSLAHGTAAYEQYF
.	TRBV5-4	TRBJ2-1	TRBD1	TGTGCCAGCAGCGGCCGGGACAGGGGACGCAATGAGCAGTTCTTC	CASSGRDRGRNEQFF
.	TRBV3-1/TRBV3-2	TRBJ2-2	TRBD2	TGTGCCAGCAGCCAGTTAGCGGGAGGAGGGACCGGGGAGCTGTTTTTT	CASSQLAGGGTGELFF
.	TRBV18	TRBJ1-5	TRBD1	TGTGCCAGCTCACCACAGGGACAGGGGGCGCGTGGCAATCAGCCCCAGCATTTT	CASSPQGQGARGNQPQHF
.	TRBV7-2	TRBJ2-1	.	TGTGCCAGCAGCTTAGAGCCCTCAAACAATGAGCAGTTCTTC	CASSLEPSNNEQFF
.	TRBV27	TRBJ2-7	.	TGTGCCAGCAGTTCTGGTAGCGTCACCTACGAGCAGTACTTC	CASSSGSVTYEQYF
.	TRBV28	TRBJ2-7	TRBD1	TGTGCCAGCTGGGACAGAAGGAGGTACGAGCAGTACTTC	CASWDRRRYEQYF
.	TRBV19	TRBJ2-3	.	TGTGCCTCAACCCCCAGGGGTAGTTATGCAGATACGCAGTATTTT	CASTPRGSYADTQYF
once	TRBV3-1/TRBV3-2	TRBJ1-2	.	TGTGCCAGCAGCCAGAGTCAGGGGTTGGAAGGCTACACCTTC	CASSQSQGLEGYTF
.	TRBV7-2	TRBJ1-2	TRBD1	TGTGCCAGCAGCTTAGGACAGGGTCTTGGCTACACCTTC	CASSLGQGLGYTF
few	TRBV3-1/TRBV3-2	TRBJ2-3	.	TGTGCCAGCAGCCAAGGACCCCGGGGTTTAGTGCCAGATACGCAGTATTTT	CASSQGPRGLVPDTQYF
.	TRBV6-2/TRBV6-3	TRBJ2-7	.	TGTGCCAGCAGTCCCGGGACTCCCCCCTACGAGCAGTACTTC	CASSPGTPPYEQYF
.	TRBV19	TRBJ1-1	TRBD1	TGTGCCAGTAATTCCAAGACCCAGGGACAGGGGAGGACTGAAGCTTTCTTT	CASNSKTQGQGRTEAFF